Sequencing of this TCR beta chain was carried out in a study of CD8+ T cells in alopecia areata. Sequencing used cDNA as its template, made by extracting RNA and reverse transcribing it. Using immunoSEQ multiplex PCR, the repertoire was profiled, and TCRdb retains in-frame clones only, with some absent. Of 150,000 to 250,000 clones listed, 60% are singletons. Specified treatment: oral pan-JAK inhibitor, 5-10 mg twice daily. Per the germline V gene, CDR1 is SGHRS and CDR2 is YFSETQ. The CDR3 has 14 residues. The V and J ends lost 0 bases and 1 base respectively, with 8 bases between them. The sequences come from CD4+ T cells sorted from blood, collected at week 4, from a patient treated with tofacitinib. This rearrangement joins TRBV5-1 to TRBJ2-7, with D uncertain. The sequence was collected from a human donor with alopecia areata. For the CDR3, the DNA is TGCGCCAGCAGCTTGGTTAACCCTTCCTACGAGCAGTACTTC. Protein product: CASSLVNPSYEQYF.